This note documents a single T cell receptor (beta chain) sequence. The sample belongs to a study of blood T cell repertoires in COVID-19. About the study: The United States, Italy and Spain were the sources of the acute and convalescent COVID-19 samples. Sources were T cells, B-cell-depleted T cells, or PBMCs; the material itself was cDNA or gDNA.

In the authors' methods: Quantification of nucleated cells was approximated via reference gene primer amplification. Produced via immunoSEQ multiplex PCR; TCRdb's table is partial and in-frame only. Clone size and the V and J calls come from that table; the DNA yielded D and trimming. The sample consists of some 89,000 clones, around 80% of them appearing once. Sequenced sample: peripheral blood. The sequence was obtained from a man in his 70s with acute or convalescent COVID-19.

DNA for the CDR3: TGTGCCAGTAGTAGATTTCCGGGACAGAACTATGGCTACACCTTC. This sequence encodes CASSRFPGQNYGYTF. The chain combines TRBV19 with TRBJ1-2; 7 positions agree with TRBD1. This CDR3 has 15 amino acids. Germline CDR1 LNHDA, CDR2 SQIVND (reference sequence). V shed 4 bases and J 2 bases; nucleotides not matched to a gene: 7.